This is a list of T cell receptor beta chains from one sample in a study of blood T cell repertoires in COVID-19. The data were produced by immunoSEQ multiplex PCR, yet TCRdb's version contains in-frame clones alone and is incomplete. The sample yields hundreds of thousands of clones, 75% to 90% seen once. The source material was peripheral blood. The receptor source for this set is a woman aged 30 to 39 with acute or convalescent COVID-19. The CDR3 runs from the conserved cysteine through the conserved F or W. The order of the fields is V gene, J gene, CDR3 length, clone size, CDR3 protein. For some rows the clone size is stated as once, few or many, or as a class when expanded; others skip it.

TRBV5-1	TRBJ2-1	14	few	CASRGSGVYNEQFF
TRBV7-9	TRBJ2-2	19	-	CASSLEFLAGGLNTGELFF
TRBV7-2	TRBJ1-1	14	once	CASSLARWTAEAFF
TRBV29-1	TRBJ2-7	15	-	CSVGLTHPRGYEQYF
TRBV30	TRBJ1-5	14	-	CAWSSPGVEKPQHF
TRBV5-4	TRBJ2-2	16	-	CASSHLWDWGTGELFF
TRBV11-3	TRBJ2-7	15	-	CASSSGTSGVYEQYF
TRBV19	TRBJ2-3	18	once	CASSPTRGGAIPHGTQYF
TRBV3-1/TRBV3-2	TRBJ1-6	15	-	CASSMGDRDNSPLHF
TRBV10-3	TRBJ1-3	14	-	CATERGSSGNTIYF
TRBV20-1	TRBJ2-3	12	once	CSASREGSAQYF
TRBV5-1	TRBJ2-1	15	-	CASSPSGGVDNEQFF
TRBV4-1	TRBJ2-7	14	-	CASSQGQGMREQYF
TRBV2	TRBJ1-5	14	-	CASSPGQGNQPQHF
TRBV4-1	TRBJ1-5	17	-	CASSQGFGIGYYQPQHF
TRBV2	TRBJ2-3	18	-	CASTKTRLAGGRGDTQYF